This is a list of T cell receptor beta chains from one sample in a study of Tregs in tolerant kidney transplant recipients. Clones were sequenced by immunoSEQ multiplex PCR, and TCRdb holds only the in-frame ones, with some missing. The table has approximately 17,000 clones, around 60% seen once. Antigens of these TCRs are unknown. The sample consisted of Tregs from blood cultured with allogeneic cells. The receptors were sampled from a human donor in good health. Both conserved end residues are part of each CDR3. Fields, in order: D gene, V gene, clone size, J gene, CDR3 protein, CDR3 DNA. D genes are given only for firm matches. Not every row has a clone size; where given, it reads once, few, many or a size class.

NA	TRBV6-5	few	TRBJ2-2	CATQNRETGELFF	TGTGCCACCCAGAACAGGGAAACCGGGGAGCTGTTTTTT
NA	TRBV6-6	NA	TRBJ2-3	CASSMGAFKDTQYF	TGTGCCAGCAGTATGGGAGCGTTCAAAGATACGCAGTATTTT
NA	TRBV9	NA	TRBJ1-1	CASSVDPSFTEAFF	TGTGCCAGCAGCGTAGACCCCTCCTTCACTGAAGCTTTCTTT
TRBD2	TRBV7-9	NA	TRBJ2-1	CASSPLPAGGYNEQFF	TGTGCCAGCAGCCCGCTCCCAGCGGGAGGATACAATGAGCAGTTCTTC
NA	TRBV4-1	NA	TRBJ1-4	CASSQDAGGATNEKLFF	TGCGCCAGCAGCCAAGATGCGGGAGGTGCAACTAATGAAAAACTGTTTTTT
NA	TRBV18	few	TRBJ1-5	CASSPSTGSSNQPQHF	TGTGCCAGCTCACCCTCGACGGGGTCGAGCAATCAGCCCCAGCATTTT
NA	TRBV27	NA	TRBJ2-5	CASSLSGTQYF	TGTGCCAGCAGTTTATCGGGGACCCAGTACTTC
NA	TRBV18	medium-sized	TRBJ1-5	CASSQTGSQPQHF	TGTGCCAGCTCACAAACAGGGAGTCAGCCCCAGCATTTT
NA	TRBV11-3	NA	TRBJ2-7	CASSLDSPSYEQYF	TGTGCCAGCAGCTTAGATTCTCCCTCCTACGAGCAGTACTTC
TRBD1	TRBV11-2	NA	TRBJ1-2	CASSKLTTYKPGQGVWAF	TGTGCCAGCAGCAAACTAACCACATATAAACCGGGACAGGGAGTTTGGGCCTTC
NA	TRBV7-2	once	TRBJ1-2	CASSLLGSVGYTF	TGTGCCAGCAGCTTACTGGGTAGCGTTGGCTACACCTTC
TRBD1	TRBV25-1	many	TRBJ2-2	CASSVRTGRSSGELFF	TGTGCCAGCAGTGTGCGGACAGGGAGATCGTCCGGGGAGCTGTTTTTT
TRBD2	TRBV5-1	NA	TRBJ2-3	CASSLAVAGGGGDTQYF	TGCGCCAGCAGCTTGGCGGTAGCGGGGGGCGGAGGAGATACGCAGTATTTT
NA	TRBV5-4	NA	TRBJ2-2	CASSLDLNTGELFF	TGTGCCAGCAGCTTGGACTTGAACACCGGGGAGCTGTTTTTT
NA	TRBV5-1	NA	TRBJ1-4	CASSLAGRSNEKLFF	TGCGCCAGCAGCTTGGCCGGCCGGTCTAATGAAAAACTGTTTTTT
NA	TRBV5-1	NA	TRBJ1-5	CASSLTSNQPQHF	TGCGCCAGCAGCTTGACTAGCAATCAGCCCCAGCATTTT
NA	TRBV19	NA	TRBJ2-3	CASSIQGTDTQYF	TGTGCCAGTAGTATCCAGGGGACAGATACGCAGTATTTT
NA	TRBV30	NA	TRBJ1-1	CAWSPLQIGTTEAFF	TGTGCCTGGAGTCCCCTCCAGATAGGGACCACTGAAGCTTTCTTT
NA	TRBV5-1	NA	TRBJ2-4	CASSPEGQVWVF	TGCGCCAGCAGCCCCGAAGGTCAGGTTTGGGTGTTC
NA	TRBV2	NA	TRBJ2-7	CASKDGSSYEQYF	TGTGCCAGCAAGGACGGCAGCTCCTACGAGCAGTACTTC
NA	TRBV30	NA	TRBJ2-3	CAWRVVDTQYF	TGTGCCTGGAGGGTAGTTGATACGCAGTATTTT
NA	TRBV6-6	NA	TRBJ1-1	CASSRGSTEAFF	TGTGCCAGCAGTAGGGGGAGCACTGAAGCTTTCTTT
TRBD1	TRBV29-1	NA	TRBJ2-7	CSVKTGVSYEQYF	TGCAGCGTTAAAACAGGGGTGTCCTACGAGCAGTACTTC
NA	TRBV11-2	few	TRBJ1-2	CASSFTPLSGVRFRGYTF	TGTGCCAGCAGCTTTACCCCACTATCAGGGGTCCGGTTTCGTGGCTACACCTTC
TRBD1	TRBV19	once	TRBJ1-4	CASSEDRGVRLGEKLFF	TGTGCCAGCTCGGAAGACAGGGGGGTTCGGTTGGGTGAAAAACTGTTTTTT
NA	TRBV2	NA	TRBJ1-1	CASRRDPRGTEAFF	TGTGCCAGCAGACGGGACCCCAGAGGGACTGAAGCTTTCTTT
TRBD2	TRBV4-1	NA	TRBJ2-4	CASSQEGGLAGNLAKNIQYF	TGCGCCAGCAGCCAAGAGGGGGGGCTAGCGGGGAATCTAGCCAAAAACATTCAGTACTTC
NA	TRBV6-6	NA	TRBJ2-4	CAGRSGAKNIQYF	TGTGCCGGAAGGTCCGGGGCCAAAAACATTCAGTACTTC
TRBD2	TRBV4-2	few	TRBJ2-1	CASSQLAGGKSTYNEQFF	TGTGCCAGCAGCCAATTAGCGGGGGGGAAATCTACCTACAATGAGCAGTTCTTC
NA	TRBV11-1	NA	TRBJ2-6	CASSFGIASGANVLTF	TGTGCCAGCAGCTTCGGGATCGCCTCTGGGGCCAACGTCCTGACTTTC
NA	TRBV5-1	few	TRBJ2-2	CASSLIGSGGANTGELFF	TGCGCCAGCAGCTTGATAGGTTCGGGCGGGGCGAACACCGGGGAGCTGTTTTTT
NA	TRBV30	NA	TRBJ2-1	CASGQNNEQFF	TGTGCCTCGGGCCAGAACAATGAGCAGTTCTTC
NA	TRBV13	NA	TRBJ2-7	CASSPLSLTQPAQYF	TGTGCCAGCAGCCCCCTTTCTCTGACTCAGCCTGCGCAGTACTTC
NA	TRBV27	NA	TRBJ2-6	CASSSPGLLGANVLTF	TGTGCCAGCAGTTCACCGGGACTCCTTGGGGCCAACGTCCTGACTTTC
NA	TRBV2	NA	TRBJ1-5	CASSPEPYQPQHF	TGTGCCAGCAGTCCCGAGCCATATCAGCCCCAGCATTTT
NA	TRBV7-3	NA	TRBJ2-7	CASSLGGRSHEQYF	TGTGCCAGCAGCTTAGGGGGTAGGTCCCACGAGCAGTACTTC
NA	TRBV27	medium-sized	TRBJ2-7	CASSLTAGSPGAEQYF	TGTGCCAGCAGTCTCACCGCGGGATCCCCGGGGGCCGAGCAGTACTTC
TRBD1	TRBV18	NA	TRBJ1-4	CASSLTTTGREKLFF	TGTGCCAGCTCCCTAACCACGACAGGGCGTGAAAAACTGTTTTTT
NA	TRBV5-1	once	TRBJ1-3	CASSLGLSGNTIYF	TGCGCCAGCAGCCTGGGACTTTCTGGAAACACCATATATTTT
NA	TRBV5-4	NA	TRBJ2-1	CASSLDESPPNEQFF	TGTGCCAGCAGCCTGGACGAGTCTCCCCCCAATGAGCAGTTCTTC
NA	TRBV5-5	NA	TRBJ1-1	CASSSNTISPEAFF	TGTGCCAGCAGCTCCAACACGATCAGCCCAGAAGCTTTCTTT